A selection of T cell receptor beta chains follows, all from one sample in a study of OX40 agonist ivuxolimab in advanced cancers. The method was immunoSEQ multiplex PCR; TCRdb's version includes in-frame clones alone and lacks a portion of them. This sample yields 45,000 to 60,000 clones, of which approximately 90% are seen a single time; around an eighth belongs to the top ten. Sequences were derived from CD4+ or CD8+ T cells sorted from blood, sampled in a trial of the OX40 agonist ivuxolimab. The receptors were sampled from an adult with an advanced solid tumor such as melanoma, head and neck, liver or kidney cancer. The CDR3 runs from the conserved cysteine through the conserved F or W. Fields, in order: J gene, V gene, D gene, clone size, CDR3 DNA, CDR3 protein. The D gene is left open where the match is weak. A row's size may be missing; if present it is once, few, many or a size class.

j_gene: TRBJ1-2; v_gene: TRBV7-9; d_gene: NA; abundance: few; CDR3nt: TGTGCCAGCAGCGGAGTTTCCTATGGCTACACCTTC; CDR3aa: CASSGVSYGYTF
j_gene: TRBJ2-2; v_gene: TRBV7-7; d_gene: TRBD1; abundance: NA; CDR3nt: TGTGCTAGCAGCGCGGGACAGGGGAGCACCGGGGAGCTGTTTTTT; CDR3aa: CASSAGQGSTGELFF
j_gene: TRBJ1-2; v_gene: TRBV15; d_gene: TRBD1; abundance: few; CDR3nt: TGTGCCACCAGCAGAGCCCCGGGACAGGGGAAGGGGGGCTACACCTTC; CDR3aa: CATSRAPGQGKGGYTF
j_gene: TRBJ2-7; v_gene: TRBV6-5; d_gene: NA; abundance: NA; CDR3nt: TGTGCCAGCACACCTTGGGGGGCGCGGGACGAGCAGTACTTC; CDR3aa: CASTPWGARDEQYF
j_gene: TRBJ1-2; v_gene: TRBV13; d_gene: TRBD1; abundance: NA; CDR3nt: TGTGCCAGCAGCTTTAGGAGGGGGCTCTATGGCTACACCTTC; CDR3aa: CASSFRRGLYGYTF
j_gene: TRBJ2-1; v_gene: TRBV7-9; d_gene: TRBD1; abundance: NA; CDR3nt: TGTGCCAGCAGCCAAGGACAGGGGATGGATGAGCAGTTCTTC; CDR3aa: CASSQGQGMDEQFF
j_gene: TRBJ1-1; v_gene: TRBV5-1; d_gene: NA; abundance: NA; CDR3nt: TGCGCCAGCAGCTTGGCCCGGGTAGATACTGAAGCTTTCTTT; CDR3aa: CASSLARVDTEAFF
j_gene: TRBJ2-7; v_gene: TRBV6-1; d_gene: TRBD1; abundance: NA; CDR3nt: TGTGCCACCCTTCGGCGGGGACAGGAGGAACGCCTGTACTTC; CDR3aa: CATLRRGQEERLYF
j_gene: TRBJ1-1; v_gene: TRBV5-1; d_gene: TRBD1; abundance: NA; CDR3nt: TGCGCCAGCAGCCCCCAGGGGGCGAGCACTGAAGCTTTCTTT; CDR3aa: CASSPQGASTEAFF
j_gene: TRBJ2-2; v_gene: TRBV7-9; d_gene: NA; abundance: NA; CDR3nt: TGTGCCAGCAGCTTAGCGCTGAGACACCCCACCGGGGAGCTGTTTTTT; CDR3aa: CASSLALRHPTGELFF
j_gene: TRBJ2-1; v_gene: TRBV27; d_gene: NA; abundance: NA; CDR3nt: TGTGCCAGCAGTTTGAGGTACGGGGGAAGCTCCTACAATGAGCAGTTCTTC; CDR3aa: CASSLRYGGSSYNEQFF
j_gene: TRBJ2-5; v_gene: TRBV5-1; d_gene: NA; abundance: NA; CDR3nt: TGCGCCAGCAAGGCTTTAACCTTGTACCAAGAGACCCAGTACTTC; CDR3aa: CASKALTLYQETQYF
j_gene: TRBJ1-2; v_gene: TRBV19; d_gene: NA; abundance: NA; CDR3nt: TGTGCCAGTACTGAGACGATGGTTGAGGGCTACACCTTC; CDR3aa: CASTETMVEGYTF
j_gene: TRBJ1-6; v_gene: TRBV19; d_gene: NA; abundance: NA; CDR3nt: TGTGCCACTCACCCTATCAAAGGGGCCACAAATAATTCACCCCTCCACTTT; CDR3aa: CATHPIKGATNNSPLHF
j_gene: TRBJ2-2; v_gene: TRBV11-1; d_gene: NA; abundance: NA; CDR3nt: TGTGCCAGCAGCTTATTAGAGGGCACCGGGGAGCTGTTTTTT; CDR3aa: CASSLLEGTGELFF
j_gene: TRBJ2-1; v_gene: TRBV27; d_gene: NA; abundance: once; CDR3nt: TGTGCCAGCAGAAAGGGGGACTCACTCTACAATGAGCAGTTCTTC; CDR3aa: CASRKGDSLYNEQFF
j_gene: TRBJ1-2; v_gene: TRBV5-6; d_gene: NA; abundance: NA; CDR3nt: TGTGCCAGCAGCTCCGCCATGTTTGGCTATGGCTACACCTTC; CDR3aa: CASSSAMFGYGYTF
j_gene: TRBJ2-3; v_gene: TRBV10-1; d_gene: NA; abundance: few; CDR3nt: TGCGCCAGCAGCCTGATGGGGACGCAGTATTTT; CDR3aa: CASSLMGTQYF
j_gene: TRBJ1-3; v_gene: TRBV7-9; d_gene: NA; abundance: NA; CDR3nt: TGTGCCAGCAGCTTCCAGGAGAGGAACACCATATATTTT; CDR3aa: CASSFQERNTIYF
j_gene: TRBJ2-1; v_gene: TRBV15; d_gene: NA; abundance: NA; CDR3nt: TGTGCCACCTCATTGCAGGGCAGAGCCAATGAGCAGTTCTTC; CDR3aa: CATSLQGRANEQFF
j_gene: TRBJ2-3; v_gene: TRBV13; d_gene: TRBD2; abundance: NA; CDR3nt: TGTGCCAGCAGCCCCGGGACTAGCGGGAGGCCCGGGAGAGATACGCAGTATTTT; CDR3aa: CASSPGTSGRPGRDTQYF
j_gene: TRBJ1-4; v_gene: TRBV7-9; d_gene: NA; abundance: NA; CDR3nt: TGTGCCAGCAGCTTAGACGGACGGATTAATGAAAAACTGTTTTTT; CDR3aa: CASSLDGRINEKLFF